Following are 14 T cell receptor beta chains from one sample sequenced in a study of OX40 agonist ivuxolimab in advanced cancers. Libraries were prepared by immunoSEQ multiplex PCR; TCRdb keeps only in-frame clonotypes and omits some of them. The data show about 77,000 clones, about nine tenths seen once. This sample comprised CD4+ or CD8+ T cells sorted from blood, obtained in a trial of the OX40 agonist ivuxolimab. These receptors were collected from an adult with an advanced solid tumor such as melanoma, head and neck, liver or kidney cancer.

The CDR3: CSVGGGRETQYF. CDR3 nucleotide sequence: TGCAGCGTTGGTGGAGGGCGGGAGACCCAGTACTTC. The chain employs TRBV29-1 and TRBJ2-5; a possible D gene is TRBD2 (6 bases). Per germline, CDR1 SQVTM and CDR2 ANQGSEA. The CDR3 has 12 residues. Trimming removed 4 bases from V and 5 bases from J, with 11 bases in between.

The chain recombines TRBV28 with TRBJ1-5; 9 nucleotides line up with TRBD1. CDR3 length equals 19 residues. Looked up from germline, CDR1 is MDHEN and CDR2 is SYDVKM. Trimming at V came to 5 bases and at J to 3 bases, leaving 17 bases not matched to a gene. This chain's CDR3 is CASSKPGHRGRESNQPQHF. Written as DNA, the CDR3 is TGTGCCAGCAGTAAACCCGGCCACAGGGGGCGGGAATCCAATCAGCCCCAGCATTTT.

The chain links TRBV6-5 to TRBJ2-3; 7 nucleotides agree with TRBD1. J gave up 3 bases and V 3 bases, and 6 bases lay outside the gene matches. CDR3 size: 15 residues. Germline V gene lookup returns CDR1 MNHEY and CDR2 SVGAGI. Written as DNA, the CDR3 is TGTGCCAGCAGTTATGGACAGGTCGGGACAGATACGCAGTATTTT. This sequence encodes CASSYGQVGTDTQYF.

The gene calls are TRBV19 and TRBJ2-2; D ambiguous. Germline CDR1 is LNHDA and CDR2 is SQIVND (reference sequence). V was pared by 3 bases and J by 2 bases, with 7 bases between. The CDR3 totals 14 residues. The CDR3: CASSIPTNTGELFF. In nucleotides, the CDR3 is TGTGCCAGTAGTATCCCGACCAACACCGGGGAGCTGTTTTTT.

V is TRBV6-6 and J is TRBJ2-7; TRBD1 might be the D (6 bases). Between the trimmed V and J ends, which lost 5 bases and 7 bases, there was a span of 18 bases. The length of the CDR3 is 14 residues. Germline values: CDR1 MNHNY, CDR2 SVGAGI (reference sequence). Here the CDR3 reads CASSHPHRDREQYF. For the CDR3, the DNA is TGTGCCAGCAGTCACCCCCACAGGGATCGAGAGCAGTACTTC.

CDR3 region: CASSLADRAEAFF. The CDR3 coding sequence is TGTGCCAGCAGCTTAGCCGACAGGGCGGAAGCTTTCTTT. V is TRBV7-9 and J is TRBJ1-1, with 7 nucleotides matching TRBD1. Germline V CDR1 and CDR2: SEHNR, FQNEAQ (reference sequence). The length of the CDR3 is 13 residues. V gave up 0 bases and J gave up 8 bases; unmatched junction bases: 3.

J is TRBJ1-1 and V is TRBV5-1, with D unclear. Trimming removed 1 base from V and 5 bases from J, with 6 bases in between. The CDR3 runs to 12 residues. Germline CDR1 is SGHRS and CDR2 is YFSETQ. The CDR3 region is CASSLTSTEAFF. DNA for the CDR3: TGCGCCAGCAGCTTGACCTCAACTGAAGCTTTCTTT.

The chain employs TRBV5-1 and TRBJ1-1; a possible D gene is TRBD1 (5 bases). V lost 4 bases and J 3 bases, leaving 13 bases between the germline ends. The CDR3 contains 14 residues. Per germline, CDR1 SGHRS and CDR2 YFSETQ. CDR3 residues: CASSADGGDTEAFF. The CDR3, as DNA: TGCGCCAGCAGCGCCGACGGGGGGGACACTGAAGCTTTCTTT.

The J gene is TRBJ2-5, the V gene TRBV7-2; 9 bases are shared with TRBD2. J was trimmed by 4 bases and V by 3 bases; bases with no gene match: 6. The CDR3 length is 15 residues. From germline, CDR1 is SGHTA and CDR2 FQGNSA. CDR3 nucleotide sequence: TGTGCCAGCAGCTTCGAGCGGGAGGCTGGAGAGACCCAGTACTTC. Translated, it gives CASSFEREAGETQYF.

This sequence joins TRBV7-2 and TRBJ2-2; possible D gene TRBD2, 6 bases. Per the germline V gene, CDR1 is SGHTA and CDR2 is FQGNSA. This CDR3 contains 15 residues. V dropped 9 bases and J dropped 2 bases, with 16 bases sitting between them. The CDR3 DNA reads as TGTGCCAGTGCAAGCGCGGGAACCAACACCGGGGAGCTGTTTTTT. The encoded protein is CASASAGTNTGELFF.

This chain uses TRBV20-1 with TRBJ2-5; D may be TRBD2 (5 bases). The germline CDR1 and CDR2 sequences are DFQATT and SNEGSKA (reference sequence). Deletions cut 5 bases from V and 7 bases from J, with 11 bases between. This CDR3 spans 11 amino acids. The CDR3 DNA reads TGCAGTGCTGGAGGACGGGGGACCCAGTACTTC. Translation: CSAGGRGTQYF.

This chain joins TRBV30 and TRBJ2-4; 7 bases align to TRBD2. The CDR3 runs 11 residues. The junction had 2 bases not matched to a gene; V was cut back by 4 bases and J by 8 bases. Germline V CDR1 and CDR2: GTSNPN, SVGIG (reference sequence). The CDR3 region is CAWTRGDIQYF. The DNA for the CDR3 is TGTGCCTGGACCCGGGGGGACATTCAGTACTTC.

This chain joins TRBV6-6 and TRBJ1-1, with D uncertain. CDR1 is MNHNY, CDR2 SVGAGI, per germline (reference sequence). Trimming removed 6 bases from V and 1 base from J, with 12 bases in between. The CDR3 is made up of 14 amino acids. The DNA for the CDR3 is TGTGCCAGCAGGACAAACGGGGAGAACACTGAAGCTTTCTTT. Its translation is CASRTNGENTEAFF.

The rearrangement joins TRBV7-2 to TRBJ2-3; D possibly uses TRBD1 or TRBD2 (6 bases each). The CDR3 is 14 amino acids. Germline V gives CDR1 SGHTA, CDR2 FQGNSA. Trimming stripped 6 bases from V and 6 bases from J, with 16 bases between. CDR3 region: CASRRTGGQDTQYF. CDR3 nucleotide sequence: TGTGCCAGCAGACGCACCGGGGGCCAGGATACGCAGTATTTT.